The clone carrying this T cell receptor (beta chain) was seen more than once but under ten times. No antigen is known for it. The sample comes from a study of beta chain features in type 1 diabetes. Background on the study: Taken together, all samples contributed 90 million to 140 million examined sorted cells.

Reverse transcribing all isolated RNA meant expressed TCRB transcripts were sequenced. Profiling relied on immunoSEQ multiplex PCR, and the TCRdb table lists in-frame clones only, not all of them. The table shows about 150,000 clones, with approximately 8.1% occurring only once. V was pared by 6 bases and J by 16 bases, with 6 bases of the junction left unmatched. The CDR3 is made up of 11 amino acids. Germline V gives CDR1 MNHEY, CDR2 SMNVEV (reference sequence). The study, taken as a whole, reports: In comparison with healthy donors, patients had naive, central memory and Treg TCRB repertoires that appeared more similar. In patients and controls equally, PCR might favor templates that are shorter.

Populations obtained by sorting all exceeded 95% purity. The clonotype originates from a man between 18 and 29 years old in good health. The sequenced material came from central memory CD4+ T cells from blood. The V call is TRBV27, the J call TRBJ1-6; the match to TRBD1 covers 7 bases. The CDR3 coding sequence is TGTGCCAGCAGGCGACAGGGTCCTCTCCACTTT. This encodes CASRRQGPLHF.